The clone carrying this T cell receptor (beta chain) was seen once. The CDR3 contains 13 residues. V was cut by 2 bases and J by 5 bases, with 9 bases left in between. Germline CDR1 MNHEY, CDR2 SMNVEV (reference sequence). This sample is drawn from a study of T cells in Graves' hyperthyroidism and ophthalmopathy. Amplified regions were TCR beta CDR3 sequences from RNA transcripts. The HTBI set primed first-round TCR CDR3 RT-PCR. TCRdb passed the multiplex PCR reads through MiXCR, listing each CDR3 protein once. The data hold about 300,000 distinct CDR3 sequences, with around 13% observed a single time.

The chain is built from TRBV27 and TRBJ2-5; D is ambiguous. This receptor was obtained from a woman in her thirties or forties with Graves' hyperthyroidism. The material sequenced was blood. The CDR3 protein is CASSLAGWETQYF. The CDR3 nucleotides read TGTGCCAGCAGTTTAGCCGGATGGGAGACCCAGTACTTC.